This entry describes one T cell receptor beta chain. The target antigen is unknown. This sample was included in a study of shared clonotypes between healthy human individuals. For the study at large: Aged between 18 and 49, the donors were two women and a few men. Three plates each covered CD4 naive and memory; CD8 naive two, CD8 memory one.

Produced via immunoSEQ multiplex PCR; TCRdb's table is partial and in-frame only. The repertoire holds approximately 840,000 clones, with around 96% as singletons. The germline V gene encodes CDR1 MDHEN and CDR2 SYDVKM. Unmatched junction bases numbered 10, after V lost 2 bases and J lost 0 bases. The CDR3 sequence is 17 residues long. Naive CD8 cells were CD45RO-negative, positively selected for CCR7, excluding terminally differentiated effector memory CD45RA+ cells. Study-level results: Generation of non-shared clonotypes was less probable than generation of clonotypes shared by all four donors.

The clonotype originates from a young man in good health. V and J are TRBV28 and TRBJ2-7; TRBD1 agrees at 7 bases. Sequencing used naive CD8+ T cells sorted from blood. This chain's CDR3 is CASSLPFTQGSSYEQYF. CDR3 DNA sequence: TGTGCCAGCAGTTTACCCTTTACACAGGGGAGCTCCTACGAGCAGTACTTC.